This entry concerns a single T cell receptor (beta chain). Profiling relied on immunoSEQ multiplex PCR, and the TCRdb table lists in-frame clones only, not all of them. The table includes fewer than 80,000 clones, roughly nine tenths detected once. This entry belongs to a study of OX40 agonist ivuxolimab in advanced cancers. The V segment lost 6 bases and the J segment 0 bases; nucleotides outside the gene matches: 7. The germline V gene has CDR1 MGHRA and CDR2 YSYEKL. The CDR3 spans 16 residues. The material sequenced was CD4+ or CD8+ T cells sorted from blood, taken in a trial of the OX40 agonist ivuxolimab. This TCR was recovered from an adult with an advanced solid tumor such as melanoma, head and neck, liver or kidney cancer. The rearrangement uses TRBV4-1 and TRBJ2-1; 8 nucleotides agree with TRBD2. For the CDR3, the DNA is TGCGCCAGCAGGCAACTAGCGGCAAGCTCCTACAATGAGCAGTTCTTC. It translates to CASRQLAASSYNEQFF.